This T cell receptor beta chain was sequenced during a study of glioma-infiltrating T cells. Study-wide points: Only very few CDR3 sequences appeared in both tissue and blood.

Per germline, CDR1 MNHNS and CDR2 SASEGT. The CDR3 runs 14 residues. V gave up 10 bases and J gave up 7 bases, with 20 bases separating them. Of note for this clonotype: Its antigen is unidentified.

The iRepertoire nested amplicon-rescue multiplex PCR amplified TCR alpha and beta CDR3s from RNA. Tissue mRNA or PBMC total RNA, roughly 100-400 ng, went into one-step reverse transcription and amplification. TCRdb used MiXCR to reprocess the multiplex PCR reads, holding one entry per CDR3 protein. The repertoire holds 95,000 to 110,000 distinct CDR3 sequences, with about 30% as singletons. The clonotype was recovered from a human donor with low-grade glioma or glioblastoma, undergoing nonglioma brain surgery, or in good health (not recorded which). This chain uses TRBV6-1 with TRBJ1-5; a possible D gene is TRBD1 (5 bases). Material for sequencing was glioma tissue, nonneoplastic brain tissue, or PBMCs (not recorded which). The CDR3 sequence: CANRSGQRNQPQHF. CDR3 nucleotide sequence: TGTGCCAACAGATCTGGACAACGTAACCAGCCCCAGCATTTT.